This T cell receptor (beta chain) was found in a study of blood T cell repertoires in COVID-19. On the study more broadly: The study drew acute and convalescent COVID-19 samples from the United States, Italy and Spain. The analysed material was cDNA or gDNA that came from T cells, B-cell-depleted T cells, or PBMCs.

In germline, CDR1 is SNHLY, CDR2 FYNNEI. Trimming took 7 bases from V and 0 from J, leaving 8 bases between them. The CDR3 totals 13 residues. As handled by the study authors: Cell counts per sample came from amplifying reference gene primers. Profiling relied on immunoSEQ multiplex PCR, and the TCRdb table lists in-frame clones only, not all of them. V and J calls and clone size follow that table, whereas D and trimming were derived from the DNA. The data contain a few hundred thousand clones, 90% of them singletons. Followed longitudinally, the Seattle patients had been enrolled during active infection.

The source is a woman in her fifties or sixties with COVID-19, enrolled during active disease. This chain joins TRBV2 and TRBJ2-3; no clear D. The material sequenced was peripheral blood. CDR3 amino acids: CASKLGSTDTQYF. For the CDR3, the DNA is TGTGCCAGCAAGCTGGGCAGCACAGATACGCAGTATTTT.